Shown below are 28 T cell receptor beta chains from a single sample sequenced in a study of blood T cell repertoires in COVID-19. Some clones are missing from TCRdb's copy, which holds only in-frame ones; the method was immunoSEQ multiplex PCR. The table has about 260,000 clones, 86% seen once. Specimen: peripheral blood. The receptors were sampled from a man aged 40-50 years with active or convalescent COVID-19.

The rearrangement links TRBV4-2 to TRBJ1-4; D is unclear. Germline V gene lookup returns CDR1 LGHNA and CDR2 YNFKEQ. Trimming took off 0 bases at V and 1 base at J, with 6 bases between the two ends. This CDR3 has 15 residues. The CDR3 protein is CASSQDRVTNEKLFF. The DNA of the CDR3 is TGTGCCAGCAGCCAAGATCGGGTAACTAATGAAAAACTGTTTTTT.

The J gene is TRBJ2-1, the V gene TRBV20-1; 12 bases are shared with TRBD2. This CDR3 comprises 16 residues. The trim removed 3 bases at V and 7 bases at J, leaving 10 bases unmatched. The germline CDR1 and CDR2 sequences are DFQATT and SNEGSKA (reference sequence). CDR3 DNA: TGCAGTGCTAGTTCCCTGACTAGCGGGGGCGTGAATGAGCAGTTCTTC. Translated: CSASSLTSGGVNEQFF.

This clone was recorded once. The DNA of the CDR3 is TGTGCCACCAGTGATTCGAGAGAATTTAACTATGGCTACACCTTC. Encoded protein: CATSDSREFNYGYTF. The chain has TRBV24-1 and TRBJ1-2, with D unresolved. The CDR3 sequence is 15 residues long. The germline V gene encodes CDR1 KGHDR and CDR2 SFDVKD. V shed 2 bases and J shed 1 base, with 10 bases lying between them.

This chain connects TRBV11-3 to TRBJ1-1, with unresolved D. V dropped 5 bases and J dropped 5 bases, with 15 bases sitting between them. Germline V gene sequence: CDR1 SGHNT, CDR2 YENEEA. This CDR3 contains 14 residues. This chain's CDR3 is CASSPTSEYTEAFF. The CDR3 DNA reads as TGTGCCAGCAGCCCCACAAGTGAATATACTGAAGCTTTCTTT.

This clone was seen a handful of times. This sequence joins TRBV9 and TRBJ1-6; 8 nucleotides agree with TRBD1. Trimming removed 4 bases from V and 8 bases from J; junction bases left unmatched: 8. Germline V gene data show CDR1 as SGDLS and CDR2 as YYNGEE. This CDR3 spans 15 amino acids. CDR3 residues: CASSPSGQADSPLHF. CDR3 DNA: TGTGCCAGCAGCCCCTCGGGACAGGCGGATTCACCCCTCCACTTT.

This chain links TRBV5-1 with TRBJ2-2; 8 nucleotides match TRBD1. The CDR3 covers 16 residues. With 3 bases clipped from V and 0 bases from J, the junction kept 4 bases outside the gene matches. The germline V gene encodes CDR1 SGHRS and CDR2 YFSETQ. The CDR3 DNA follows: TGCGCCAGCAGCTCCCGGACAGGGACGAACACCGGGGAGCTGTTTTTT. It encodes CASSSRTGTNTGELFF.

A word on this clone: In the same sample, other DNA sequences code for this CDR3. The chain is built from TRBV9 and TRBJ2-2; D remains ambiguous. Germline lookup yields CDR1 SGDLS and CDR2 YYNGEE. Trimming cost V 2 bases and J 6 bases, with 11 bases left between them. CDR3 length: 14 residues. The CDR3 reads CASSVLSGAGELFF. The CDR3 bases are TGTGCCAGCAGCGTGCTATCGGGTGCCGGGGAGCTGTTTTTT.

This clone was counted once. This chain links TRBV5-4 with TRBJ2-1; TRBD2 might be the D (6 bases). V was trimmed by 3 bases and J by 0 bases, leaving 13 bases between them. Germline CDR1 is SGHNT and CDR2 is YYREEE (reference sequence). The CDR3 totals 16 residues. This CDR3 is CASSSLAISSYNEQFF. In nucleotides, the CDR3 is TGTGCCAGCAGCTCGCTAGCGATTAGCTCCTACAATGAGCAGTTCTTC.

The chain uses TRBV9 and TRBJ1-2; D perhaps matches TRBD1 (5 bases). Germline assignment: CDR1 SGDLS and CDR2 YYNGEE. There are 14 residues in the CDR3. The V end was cut by 1 base, the J end by 7 bases, with 14 bases between. Here the CDR3 reads CASSVQGPGGGYTF. As DNA, the CDR3 is TGTGCCAGCAGCGTACAAGGGCCGGGGGGTGGCTACACCTTC.

The gene calls are TRBV9 and TRBJ1-6, with D uncertain. CDR3 length: 14 residues. Germline V CDR1 and CDR2: SGDLS, YYNGEE. V was shortened by 4 bases and J by 7 bases, with 12 bases between the two germline ends. The CDR3: CASSSWTGNSPLHF. CDR3 coding DNA: TGTGCCAGCAGCTCGTGGACGGGAAATTCACCCCTCCACTTT. The complete variable domain, with remaining parts taken from reference TRBV9 and TRBJ1-6, reads DSGVTQTPKHLITATGQRVTLRCSPRSGDLSVYWYQQSLDQGLQFLIQYYNGEERAKGNILERFSAQQFPDLHSELNLSSLELGDSALYFCASSSWTGNSPLHFGNGTRLTVT.

The genes are TRBV9 and TRBJ1-6; D uncertain. From germline, CDR1 is SGDLS and CDR2 YYNGEE. V dropped 0 bases and J dropped 0 bases, with 7 bases sitting between them. The CDR3 has 16 amino acids. The CDR3 loop is CASSVAGSSYNSPLHF. In DNA form, the CDR3 reads TGTGCCAGCAGCGTAGCTGGGAGCTCCTATAATTCACCCCTCCACTTT.

This clone appeared many times. Additional DNA sequences in this sample encode the identical CDR3. V gene TRBV4-1 combines with J gene TRBJ1-1; 7 nucleotides align to TRBD1. The CDR3 is 16 amino acids. In germline, CDR1 is MGHRA, CDR2 YSYEKL. With 1 base clipped from V and 2 bases from J, the junction kept 7 bases outside the gene matches. The CDR3 bases are TGCGCCAGCAGCCAAGTTCCGGGACAGCGAAACACTGAAGCTTTCTTT. Translation gives CASSQVPGQRNTEAFF.

This rearrangement joins TRBV19 to TRBJ1-3; TRBD1 matches at 11 bases. CDR1 is LNHDA, CDR2 SQIVND, per germline (reference sequence). This CDR3 has 16 residues. J gave up 2 bases and V 6 bases, and 6 bases lay outside the gene matches. This CDR3 is CASSPDRGLTGNTIYF. DNA for the CDR3: TGTGCCAGTAGCCCGGACAGGGGGCTTACTGGAAACACCATATATTTT.

The chain combines TRBV2 with TRBJ1-6; 8 bases match TRBD1. Germline trimming cut 9 bases from V and 5 bases from J; bases unmatched to any gene: 3. In germline, CDR1 is SNHLY, CDR2 FYNNEI. The CDR3 has 13 amino acids. In DNA form, the CDR3 reads TGTGCCAGTCTGGGACAGGATAATTCACCCCTCCACTTT. Amino acids: CASLGQDNSPLHF.

For the CDR3, the DNA is TGTGCCAGCAGCTTTGCCCCTAGCTCCTACGAGCAGTACTTC. This translates into CASSFAPSSYEQYF. The chain links TRBV5-4 to TRBJ2-7; D is uncertain. Germline V lookup: CDR1 SGHNT, CDR2 YYREEE (reference sequence). CDR3 length: 14 residues. V was pared by 2 bases and J by 0 bases, with 9 bases between.

The V gene is TRBV29-1, the J gene TRBJ1-6; D ambiguous. This CDR3 has 14 amino acids. Germline V gene data show CDR1 as SQVTM and CDR2 as ANQGSEA. Between the trimmed V and J ends, which lost 4 bases and 0 bases, there was a span of 7 bases. CDR3 protein: CSVAIGSYNSPLHF. The CDR3 coding sequence is TGCAGCGTTGCTATTGGCTCCTATAATTCACCCCTCCACTTT.

This rearrangement joins TRBV9 to TRBJ2-1; no definite D call. From germline, CDR1 is SGDLS and CDR2 YYNGEE. V dropped 5 bases and J dropped 2 bases, with 14 bases sitting between them. The CDR3 runs to 15 residues. CDR3 amino acids: CASSFGLVPYNEQFF. As DNA, the CDR3 is TGTGCCAGCAGTTTTGGTCTAGTCCCCTACAATGAGCAGTTCTTC.

This chain uses TRBV2 with TRBJ1-5, with D uncertain. The germline V and J ends were trimmed by 5 bases and 5 bases, with 10 bases remaining between them. CDR1 is SNHLY and CDR2 is FYNNEI in the germline V gene. CDR3 size: 13 residues. The CDR3 region is CASSKERDQPQHF. CDR3 in DNA: TGTGCCAGCAGTAAGGAACGGGATCAGCCCCAGCATTTT.

The sample holds one count of this clone. This chain connects TRBV5-6 to TRBJ1-1; D is unresolved. V gave up 5 bases and J gave up 6 bases, with 11 bases separating them. Germline values: CDR1 SGHDT, CDR2 YYEEEE. The CDR3 length is 12 residues. In nucleotides, the CDR3 is TGTGCCAGCAGGATAGCAACCTCTGAAGCTTTCTTT. Its protein product is CASRIATSEAFF.

The chain recombines TRBV7-2 with TRBJ2-1, with 11 bases matching TRBD2. V dropped 5 bases and J dropped 11; count of bases not matched to a gene: 17. Germline V lookup: CDR1 SGHTA, CDR2 FQGNSA. The CDR3 totals 17 residues. The CDR3 protein is CASSIDRGLAELPKQFF. The CDR3 DNA follows: TGTGCCAGCAGCATAGACAGGGGACTAGCGGAGCTACCCAAGCAGTTCTTC.

V is TRBV10-3 and J is TRBJ2-2, with D perhaps TRBD1 (6 bases). The V gene lost 5 bases and the J gene lost 1 base, with 8 bases spanning the gap. CDR3 length equals 14 residues. Germline V gives CDR1 ENHRY, CDR2 SYGVKD. CDR3 coding DNA: TGTGCCATCAGTCCGGGACAGAACACCGGGGAGCTGTTTTTT. This codes for CAISPGQNTGELFF.

This chain links TRBV11-2 with TRBJ2-1, with D possibly being TRBD1 (6 bases). This CDR3 spans 16 amino acids. Germline CDR1 is SGHAT and CDR2 is FQNNGV. Deletions cut 7 bases from V and 6 bases from J, with 22 bases between. CDR3 amino acids: CASTPSLRGEGNEQFF. The CDR3 DNA reads TGTGCCAGCACACCAAGCCTCAGGGGTGAAGGCAATGAGCAGTTCTTC.

The V call is TRBV11-3, the J call TRBJ2-4; tentatively, D is TRBD1 (6 bases). The ends were cut back, 0 bases at V and 5 bases at J, with 14 bases in the middle. The CDR3 has 16 residues. Germline assignment: CDR1 SGHNT and CDR2 YENEEA. The CDR3 DNA reads TGTGCCAGCAGCTTAGATCGGCAGGGGCCCCAAAACATTCAGTACTTC. It specifies CASSLDRQGPQNIQYF.

This clone has only one observation. CDR3 nucleotide sequence: TGTGCCAGCTCACCGCGCACAACTAATGAAAAACTGTTTTTT. Translated: CASSPRTTNEKLFF. The rearrangement uses TRBV18 and TRBJ1-4; D remains unclear. Germline V gene lookup returns CDR1 KGHSH and CDR2 LQKENI. The CDR3 length is 14 residues. The V end was cut by 3 bases, the J end by 0 bases, with 5 bases between. Filled out from reference TRBV18 and TRBJ1-4, the complete variable domain reads NAGVMQNPRHLVRRRGQEARLRCSPMKGHSHVYWYRQLPEEGLKFMVYLQKENIIDESGMPKERFSAEFPKEGPSILRIQQVVRGDSAAYFCASSPRTTNEKLFFGSGTQLSVL.

The chain joins TRBV2 to TRBJ2-1, with D perhaps matching TRBD2 (5 bases). The CDR3 is made up of 15 amino acids. Trimming took off 2 bases at V and 5 bases at J, with 13 bases between the two ends. From germline, CDR1 is SNHLY and CDR2 FYNNEI. The CDR3 nucleotides are TGTGCCAGCAGTGAAACCCCATACGGGGACAATGAGCAGTTCTTC. Translating gives CASSETPYGDNEQFF.

The CDR3 region has the DNA TGTGCCAGCAGCTTTCCCCGGGGGGGCAGGTCAGATACGCAGTATTTT. Its translation is CASSFPRGGRSDTQYF. The V gene is TRBV5-4, the J gene TRBJ2-3, with TRBD2 identical over 8 bases. Germline V lookup: CDR1 SGHNT, CDR2 YYREEE (reference sequence). V was clipped by 2 bases and J by 4 bases; unmatched bases: 9. This CDR3 is 16 amino acids long.

V gene TRBV28 combines with J gene TRBJ2-7; D gene ambiguous. Germline values: CDR1 MDHEN, CDR2 SYDVKM. The CDR3 has 14 amino acids. The V and J ends lost 6 bases and 3 bases respectively, with 15 bases between them. CDR3 region: CASSGLQLIYEQYF. In DNA form, the CDR3 reads TGTGCCAGCAGCGGATTACAGCTGATCTACGAGCAGTACTTC.

The rearrangement joins TRBV30 to TRBJ1-1; unclear D gene. The length of the CDR3 is 14 residues. Trimming took off 0 bases at V and 7 bases at J, with 15 bases between the two ends. Germline CDR1 GTSNPN, CDR2 SVGIG (reference sequence). CDR3 nucleotides: TGTGCCTGGAGTGTTAGTTCCGCCCTATTTGAAGCTTTCTTT. This sequence encodes CAWSVSSALFEAFF.